What follows is one TCR beta chain and its context. Its antigen is currently unknown. The data originate from a study of post-analysis software for immune sequencing data. Study-wide background: The disease courses covered relapsing-remitting, secondary progressive and progressive-relapsing multiple sclerosis. The study's findings and limits: Samples prepared in the same batch strongly co-clustered by F measure. Among roughly five TRBV segments more frequent in patients than controls were TRBV5-6, TRBV5-1 and TRBV20-1. Multiple sclerosis patients had significantly lower normalized Chao1 diversity than controls.

CDR1 and CDR2 (germline): SGHKS, YYEKEE (reference sequence). This CDR3 spans 17 amino acids. The V segment lost 3 bases and the J segment 6 bases; nucleotides outside the gene matches: 15. Tagging with unique molecular identifiers was a feature of the TCR beta cDNA libraries. T cells numbering roughly 1 to 10 million gave rise to some 500,000 cDNA molecules. TCRdb reprocessed the PCR reads with MiXCR, giving one entry per CDR3 protein. Here the sample spans roughly 800,000 distinct CDR3 sequences, under 60% being singletons. V is TRBV5-5 and J is TRBJ2-4, with 7 bases fitting TRBD2. The sample consisted of blood. This sequence was found in a girl aged 5 to 17 with multiple sclerosis. The CDR3 is CASSSRASGTGGNIQYF. Here the CDR3 DNA reads TGTGCCAGCAGCTCGCGGGCTAGCGGCACCGGGGGAAACATTCAGTACTTC.